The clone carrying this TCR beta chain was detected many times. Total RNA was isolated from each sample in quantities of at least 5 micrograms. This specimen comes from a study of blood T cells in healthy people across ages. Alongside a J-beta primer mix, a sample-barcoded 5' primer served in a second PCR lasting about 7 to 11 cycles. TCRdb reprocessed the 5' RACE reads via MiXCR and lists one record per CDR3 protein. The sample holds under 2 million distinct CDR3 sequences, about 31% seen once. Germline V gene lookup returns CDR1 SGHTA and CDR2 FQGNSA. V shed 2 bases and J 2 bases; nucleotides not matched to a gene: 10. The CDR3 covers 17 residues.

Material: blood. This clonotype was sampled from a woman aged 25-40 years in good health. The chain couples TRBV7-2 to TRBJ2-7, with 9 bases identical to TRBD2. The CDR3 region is CASSLPKGGLAAYEQYF. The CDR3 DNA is TGTGCCAGCAGCTTACCAAAGGGGGGACTAGCAGCCTACGAGCAGTACTTC.